These T cell receptor beta chains were read from a single sample in a study of T cell repertoires in cytomegalovirus infection. TCRdb recomputed calls from the reads with MiXCR, one row per CDR3 protein. The table shows 740,000 or so distinct CDR3 sequences, with less than 40% occurring only once. Sequenced sample: PBMCs. The receptor set was obtained from a human donor in good health (CMV status not recorded). Some clones in this sample may be carry-over from other donors' samples. Each CDR3 is given with its conserved first and last residue. A D gene is named only where the DNA matches it firmly. Some rows mark clone size as missing; the rest say once, few, many or name a class of expanded clone.

v_gene: TRBV12-3/TRBV12-4
len: 13
d_gene: .
j_gene: TRBJ1-1
abundance: .
CDR3aa: CASSYVEDTEAFF
CDR3nt: TGTGCCAGCAGTTATGTGGAAGACACTGAAGCTTTCTTT

v_gene: TRBV7-8
len: 13
d_gene: TRBD2
j_gene: TRBJ2-1
abundance: .
CDR3aa: CASSSGTSNEQFF
CDR3nt: TGTGCCAGCAGCTCAGGGACTAGCAATGAGCAGTTCTTC

v_gene: TRBV7-8
len: 16
d_gene: .
j_gene: TRBJ1-1
abundance: .
CDR3aa: CASSLRVRGSNTEAFF
CDR3nt: TGTGCCAGCAGCTTGCGCGTCAGAGGATCAAACACTGAAGCTTTCTTT

v_gene: TRBV5-5
len: 16
d_gene: TRBD1
j_gene: TRBJ1-5
abundance: few
CDR3aa: CASSPGQGSEVGTQHF
CDR3nt: TGTGCCAGCAGCCCGGGACAGGGCTCTGAGGTGGGGACCCAGCATTTT

v_gene: TRBV7-2
len: 14
d_gene: TRBD2
j_gene: TRBJ2-7
abundance: .
CDR3aa: CASSRVLAGYEQYF
CDR3nt: TGTGCCAGCAGCCGGGTTCTAGCGGGCTACGAGCAGTACTTC

v_gene: TRBV7-9
len: 13
d_gene: TRBD2
j_gene: TRBJ2-1
abundance: .
CDR3aa: CASGTSVTREQFF
CDR3nt: TGTGCCAGCGGGACTAGCGTCACCAGGGAGCAGTTCTTC

v_gene: TRBV12-5
len: 13
d_gene: .
j_gene: TRBJ1-1
abundance: .
CDR3aa: CASGWESYTEAFF
CDR3nt: TGTGCTAGTGGTTGGGAGTCTTACACTGAAGCTTTCTTT

v_gene: TRBV11-1
len: 15
d_gene: .
j_gene: TRBJ2-2
abundance: few
CDR3aa: CASSFYQGKTGELFF
CDR3nt: TGTGCCAGCAGCTTTTACCAGGGGAAGACCGGGGAGCTGTTTTTT

v_gene: TRBV10-3
len: 17
d_gene: TRBD2
j_gene: TRBJ2-2
abundance: few
CDR3aa: CAISEPEAGGNTGELFF
CDR3nt: TGTGCCATCAGTGAACCCGAGGCGGGAGGGAACACCGGGGAGCTGTTTTTT

v_gene: TRBV7-2
len: 16
d_gene: .
j_gene: TRBJ1-4
abundance: many
CDR3aa: CASSLRLGAALEKLFF
CDR3nt: TGTGCCAGCAGCTTACGCCTTGGGGCAGCCTTGGAAAAACTGTTTTTT

v_gene: TRBV12-3/TRBV12-4
len: 16
d_gene: .
j_gene: TRBJ2-3
abundance: few
CDR3aa: CASSPDLEGSFQAQYF
CDR3nt: TGTGCCAGCAGTCCCGACCTGGAAGGCTCTTTTCAGGCGCAGTATTTT

v_gene: TRBV10-3
len: 16
d_gene: TRBD2
j_gene: TRBJ2-5
abundance: few
CDR3aa: CAISESIAGVGETQYF
CDR3nt: TGTGCCATCAGTGAGTCGATAGCGGGAGTTGGAGAGACCCAGTACTTC

v_gene: TRBV7-9
len: 15
d_gene: TRBD1
j_gene: TRBJ1-1
abundance: few
CDR3aa: CASSWGGQGGTEAFF
CDR3nt: TGTGCCAGCAGCTGGGGGGGACAGGGGGGTACTGAAGCTTTCTTT

v_gene: TRBV11-2
len: 13
d_gene: .
j_gene: TRBJ2-1
abundance: few
CDR3aa: CASSLGGRPTRFF
CDR3nt: TGTGCCAGCAGCCTAGGGGGAAGGCCTACCCGGTTCTTC